These T cell receptor beta chains were read from a single sample in a study of human T cells and chemical hapten exposure. TCRdb independently ran MiXCR on the RACE reads; one entry per CDR3 protein. The data hold more than 250,000 distinct CDR3 sequences, with roughly 7.7% observed a single time. The material was whole blood, obtained in connection with sensitization to the hapten diphenylcyclopropenone (DPC). The source is a man between 18 and 29 years old with alopecia areata. Some clones in this sample may be carry-over from other donors' samples. Both conserved end residues are part of each CDR3. The D gene is left open where the match is weak. The listing skips clone size in some rows; elsewhere it reads once, few, many or a size class.

d_gene | j_gene | v_gene | abundance | CDR3aa | CDR3nt
. | TRBJ1-6 | TRBV29-1 | many | CSAQGDYNSPLHF | TGCAGCGCACAGGGAGACTATAATTCACCCCTCCACTTT
. | TRBJ2-2 | TRBV3-1 | few | CASSQLKGSTPGELFF | TGTGCCAGCAGCCAACTTAAAGGGTCGACCCCCGGGGAGCTGTTTTTT
. | TRBJ2-3 | TRBV6-4 | many | CASSAGNLGDTQYF | TGTGCCAGCAGTGCAGGCAACCTGGGAGATACGCAGTATTTT
TRBD1 | TRBJ2-2 | TRBV20-1 | many | CSAHRDRENGELFF | TGCAGTGCCCACCGGGACAGGGAAAACGGGGAGCTGTTTTTT
. | TRBJ2-3 | TRBV24-1 | few | CATGPSQGTDTQYF | TGTGCCACGGGTCCGAGTCAGGGGACAGATACGCAGTATTTT
. | TRBJ1-1 | TRBV7-9 | . | CASSSPYTEAFF | TGTGCCAGCAGCTCACCTTACACTGAAGCTTTCTTT
. | TRBJ2-3 | TRBV7-2 | few | CASSPGAVTDTQYF | TGTGCCAGCAGCCCTGGGGCCGTCACAGATACGCAGTATTTT
. | TRBJ1-1 | TRBV4-1 | few | CASSQDHRRAFF | TGCGCCAGCAGCCAAGATCACAGGAGAGCTTTCTTT
. | TRBJ1-1 | TRBV21-1 | many | CASSKALLYCWDSNMNTEAFF | TGTGCCAGCAGCAAAGCGCTTTTGTATTGTTGGGACAGTAATATGAACACTGAAGCTTTCTTT
. | TRBJ1-1 | TRBV4-1 | . | CASSRLLLMNTEAFF | TGCGCCAGCAGCCGCTTATTATTGATGAACACTGAAGCTTTCTTT
. | TRBJ2-3 | TRBV15 | few | CATSRGWVDEGTDTQYF | TGTGCCACCAGCAGAGGATGGGTTGATGAAGGCACAGATACGCAGTATTTT
. | TRBJ1-5 | TRBV6-5 | . | CASRGDSLNQPQHF | TGTGCCAGCAGGGGAGACAGCCTCAATCAGCCCCAGCATTTT
. | TRBJ2-7 | TRBV27 | few | CASSLLRRGTYEQYF | TGTGCCAGCAGTCTCCTCCGGCGGGGAACCTACGAGCAGTACTTC
. | TRBJ2-2 | TRBV20-1 | . | CSAIGGRGAGELFF | TGCAGTGCTATCGGAGGGAGAGGAGCCGGGGAGCTGTTTTTT
. | TRBJ1-6 | TRBV4-3 | . | CASSQDWGPSPLHF | TGCGCCAGCAGCCAAGATTGGGGGCCTTCACCCCTCCACTTT
TRBD1 | TRBJ1-5 | TRBV6-5 | . | CASRHGTENQPQHF | TGTGCCAGCCGCCACGGGACAGAGAATCAGCCCCAGCATTTT
. | TRBJ1-4 | TRBV2 | . | CASRGDSPNEKLFF | TGTGCCAGCAGGGGGGACTCACCTAATGAAAAACTGTTTTTT
TRBD1 | TRBJ1-1 | TRBV6-1 | many | CASSYRGQGTEAFF | TGTGCCAGCAGTTACAGGGGGCAGGGCACTGAAGCTTTCTTT
. | TRBJ1-5 | TRBV12-3/TRBV12-4 | few | CASSLADGSKGNQPQHF | TGTGCCAGCAGTTTAGCCGACGGATCCAAGGGCAATCAGCCCCAGCATTTT
. | TRBJ2-7 | TRBV6-5 | many | CASSYSSSRLDEQYF | TGTGCCAGCAGTTATAGCAGCTCTCGGTTGGACGAGCAGTACTTC
TRBD1 | TRBJ2-5 | TRBV5-1 | many | CASSFGQGSMKGTQYF | TGCGCCAGCAGCTTCGGACAGGGCTCAATGAAAGGGACCCAGTACTTC
. | TRBJ2-2 | TRBV7-9 | . | CASSLSRLTGELFF | TGTGCCAGCAGCTTATCCCGTCTGACCGGGGAGCTGTTTTTT
. | TRBJ2-3 | TRBV7-6 | once | CASSLFADTQYF | TGTGCCAGCAGCTTATTTGCAGATACGCAGTATTTT
. | TRBJ2-3 | TRBV5-1 | . | CASSIVPGEPKDTQYF | TGCGCCAGCAGTATCGTTCCAGGGGAACCAAAAGATACGCAGTATTTT
. | TRBJ2-7 | TRBV7-2 | . | CASSFLGSYEQYF | TGTGCCAGCAGCTTCCTAGGGTCCTACGAGCAGTACTTC
. | TRBJ2-5 | TRBV12-3/TRBV12-4 | few | CASRRGHQETQYF | TGTGCCAGCAGGCGGGGCCACCAAGAGACCCAGTACTTC
TRBD2 | TRBJ2-3 | TRBV24-1 | few | CATSDPSGGAGTQYF | TGTGCCACCAGTGATCCTAGCGGGGGGGCCGGAACGCAGTATTTT
TRBD1 | TRBJ1-3 | TRBV24-1 | few | CATSDQDDRGGSGNTIYF | TGTGCCACCAGTGATCAGGACGACAGGGGAGGCTCTGGAAACACCATATATTTT